These T cell receptor beta chains were read from a single sample in a study of cytomegalovirus exposure and HLA in healthy donors. The repertoire was sequenced with immunoSEQ multiplex PCR; TCRdb's copy has only in-frame clones and lacks some. Altogether about 200,000 clones are present, 65% to 90% being singletons, with the ten largest covering around 1.4%. Sequenced material: PBMCs. The receptors stem from a girl between 5 and 17 years old in good health and CMV-seronegative. The CDR3 runs from the conserved cysteine through the conserved F or W. Each record gives: V gene, clone size, D gene, J gene, CDR3 protein, CDR3 DNA. D genes are given only for firm matches. Not all rows give a size; the values are once, few, many and, for expanded clones, a class.

TRBV5-3	.	TRBD2	TRBJ2-7	CARSLSGRQCYEQYF	TGTGCCAGAAGCCTTAGCGGGAGGCAGTGCTACGAGCAGTACTTC
TRBV6-6	.	.	TRBJ1-3	CASSYFPGQFGNTIYF	TGTGCCAGCAGTTACTTCCCAGGACAGTTCGGAAACACCATATATTTT
TRBV19	once	.	TRBJ1-6	CASSISGDHNSPLHF	TGTGCCAGTAGTATTTCAGGGGATCATAATTCCCCCCTCCACTTT
TRBV5-1	.	.	TRBJ2-5	CASSTDRGGYETQYF	TGCGCCAGCAGCACCGACAGGGGAGGGTATGAGACCCAGTACTTC
TRBV7-9	few	.	TRBJ1-1	CASTSQTENTEAFF	TGTGCCAGCACCTCTCAGACAGAGAACACTGAAGCTTTCTTT
TRBV6-5	.	TRBD1	TRBJ1-1	CASSYSTGEINKAFF	TGTGCCAGCAGTTACTCGACAGGGGAGATCAATAAAGCTTTCTTT
TRBV4-1	once	TRBD2	TRBJ2-4	CASSQATPGLAGGRTYF	TGCGCCAGCAGCCAGGCTACTCCGGGACTAGCGGGAGGGCGGACATACTTC
TRBV11-3	.	TRBD2	TRBJ2-2	CASSFSSGTFTGELFF	TGTGCCAGCAGCTTTTCTAGCGGGACGTTCACCGGGGAGCTGTTTTTT
TRBV25-1	.	TRBD1	TRBJ2-7	CASKPAGGGEQYF	TGTGCCAGCAAGCCTGCAGGGGGCGGCGAGCAGTACTTC
TRBV7-9	.	.	TRBJ2-7	CSSSLGLGLGYEQYF	TGTTCCAGCAGCTTAGGGCTCGGACTCGGCTACGAGCAGTACTTC
TRBV6-1	.	TRBD1	TRBJ1-2	CASSGDRGQLYGYTF	TGTGCCAGCAGTGGGGACAGGGGGCAGCTCTATGGCTACACCTTC
TRBV5-6	.	TRBD2	TRBJ2-1	CASSRDRTSGRNEQFF	TGTGCCAGCAGCCGAGACAGGACTAGCGGGAGGAATGAGCAGTTCTTC
TRBV5-1	.	.	TRBJ2-3	CASSHSGSTDTQYF	TGCGCCAGCAGCCACTCGGGAAGCACAGATACGCAGTATTTT
TRBV30	few	TRBD1	TRBJ1-6	CAWSVHSGTGNSPLHF	TGTGCCTGGAGTGTCCATTCCGGGACAGGAAATTCACCCCTCCACTTT
TRBV5-1	.	TRBD1	TRBJ2-3	CASSPGTGGTDTQYF	TGCGCCAGCAGCCCGGGGACAGGGGGCACAGATACGCAGTATTTT
TRBV11-2	once	.	TRBJ2-3	CASSLVLLHSTDTQYF	TGTGCCAGCAGCTTAGTGTTGCTTCACTCCACAGATACGCAGTATTTT
TRBV11-2	.	.	TRBJ2-3	CASSPLGGSRGTDTQYF	TGTGCCAGCAGCCCTTTAGGGGGTAGTCGGGGCACAGATACGCAGTATTTT
TRBV5-6	few	.	TRBJ1-4	CASSPGGSEKLFF	TGTGCCAGCAGCCCGGGGGGTTCGGAAAAACTGTTTTTT
TRBV5-1	.	.	TRBJ1-3	CASSLDSGNTIYF	TGCGCCAGCAGCTTGGACAGTGGAAACACCATATATTTT
TRBV28	.	TRBD1	TRBJ1-5	CASTFYDRGNQPQHF	TGTGCCAGCACTTTCTATGACAGGGGGAATCAGCCCCAGCATTTT
TRBV21-1	.	.	TRBJ2-3	CASSKVAGGTDTQYF	.
TRBV18	.	.	TRBJ2-7	CASSPRAGVQYF	TGTGCCAGCTCACCACGGGCAGGGGTGCAGTACTTC
TRBV5-4	.	TRBD2	TRBJ2-1	CASGLAGKGEQFF	TGTGCCAGCGGGCTAGCGGGAAAGGGTGAGCAGTTCTTC
TRBV28	.	TRBD1	TRBJ2-3	CASSLGTGLKGDTQYF	TGTGCCAGCAGTTTGGGGACAGGTCTAAAAGGAGATACGCAGTATTTT
TRBV7-9	.	.	TRBJ1-3	CASSLYADSGNTIYF	TGTGCCAGCAGCTTATATGCGGATTCTGGAAACACCATATATTTT
TRBV5-1	.	.	TRBJ2-3	CASGPLTGSNTQYF	TGCGCCAGCGGCCCGTTAACAGGGTCGAATACGCAGTATTTT
TRBV19	.	.	TRBJ1-1	CATRRSMNTEAFF	TGTGCCACACGGAGGTCCATGAACACTGAAGCTTTCTTT
TRBV5-1	few	.	TRBJ1-5	CASSPRGGQPQHF	TGCGCCAGCAGCCCCCGTGGGGGCCAGCCCCAGCATTTT
TRBV7-9	.	.	TRBJ1-1	CASSRHGANTEAFF	TGTGCCAGCAGCCGACATGGGGCGAACACTGAAGCTTTCTTT
TRBV6-6	.	TRBD2	TRBJ2-3	CASRTGTSGGTDTQYF	TGTGCCAGCAGAACCGGGACTAGCGGGGGCACAGATACGCAGTATTTT
TRBV6-1	.	.	TRBJ1-4	CASRVLQSTNEKLFF	TGTGCCAGCAGGGTGCTACAGTCAACTAATGAAAAACTGTTTTTT
TRBV19	.	.	TRBJ1-2	CASSPRQGDPNYGYTF	TGTGCCAGTAGTCCTCGCCAGGGCGACCCCAACTATGGCTACACCTTC
TRBV23-1	.	.	TRBJ2-6	CASSQSSRGRHWLSGANVLTF	TGCGCCAGCAGTCAATCGTCCCGGGGGAGACACTGGCTCTCTGGGGCCAACGTCCTGACTTTC
TRBV30	once	.	TRBJ1-6	CAWGLGDSLNSPLHF	TGTGCCTGGGGCTTAGGGGACTCACTTAATTCACCCCTCCACTTT
TRBV25-1	.	.	TRBJ1-3	CASSDRDSNSGNTIYF	TGTGCCAGCAGTGACAGGGACTCCAACTCTGGAAACACCATATATTTT
TRBV20-1	.	.	TRBJ2-5	CSDAGKETQYF	TGCAGTGATGCGGGAAAAGAGACCCAGTACTTC
TRBV30	.	TRBD1	TRBJ2-5	CAWSPHFRDRGRETQYF	TGTGCCTGGAGTCCTCACTTCCGGGACAGGGGCCGGGAGACCCAGTACTTC
TRBV30	.	TRBD2	TRBJ2-1	CAWRGVGRVYNEQFF	TGTGCCTGGAGGGGGGTCGGGAGGGTATACAATGAGCAGTTCTTC
TRBV6-1	.	TRBD2	TRBJ2-7	CASRDSGVIYEQYF	TGTGCCAGCAGGGATAGCGGGGTTATCTACGAGCAGTACTTC
TRBV28	.	TRBD1	TRBJ1-4	CASRPQGRDEKLFF	TGTGCCAGCAGACCACAGGGGAGAGATGAAAAACTGTTTTTT
TRBV2	.	TRBD1	TRBJ2-2	CASRDRVAGELFF	TGTGCCAGCAGGGACAGGGTGGCCGGGGAGCTGTTTTTT
TRBV15	.	.	TRBJ2-1	CATSRGGFAGSNEQFF	TGTGCCACCAGCAGAGGCGGGTTTGCGGGGAGTAATGAGCAGTTCTTC
TRBV7-3	.	TRBD1	TRBJ1-5	CASSASGQGRQPQHF	TGTGCCAGCAGCGCGAGTGGACAGGGGCGACAGCCCCAGCATTTT
TRBV28	.	TRBD1	TRBJ2-5	CASSAGTGTQYF	TGTGCCAGCAGCGCCGGGACAGGGACCCAGTACTTC
TRBV6-4	.	.	TRBJ2-2	CASSDGQGLTGELFF	TGTGCCAGCAGTGACGGACAGGGACTAACCGGGGAGCTGTTTTTT
TRBV6-4	.	TRBD2	TRBJ2-2	CASSPLSRETNPANTGELFF	TGTGCCAGCAGCCCTCTTTCGCGGGAGACAAACCCCGCGAACACCGGGGAGCTGTTTTTT
TRBV29-1	.	TRBD1	TRBJ1-5	CSVGDRVSQPQHF	TGCAGCGTTGGTGACAGGGTGTCCCAGCCCCAGCATTTT
TRBV28	.	TRBD1	TRBJ2-1	CASSAGQGGNEQFF	TGTGCCAGCAGTGCGGGACAGGGAGGAAATGAGCAGTTCTTC
TRBV18	.	.	TRBJ1-4	CASSGGAATNEKLFF	TGTGCCAGCTCAGGGGGCGCGGCAACTAATGAAAAACTGTTTTTT
TRBV4-1	.	TRBD1	TRBJ1-1	CASSQFRTGSNTEAFF	TGCGCCAGCAGCCAATTCCGGACAGGGTCTAACACTGAAGCTTTCTTT
TRBV18	.	TRBD1	TRBJ2-7	CASSPTTGTGVSYEQYF	TGTGCCAGCTCACCGACCACCGGGACAGGTGTATCCTACGAGCAGTACTTC
TRBV2	.	.	TRBJ1-1	CASLVENLNTEAFF	TGTGCCAGCCTTGTCGAGAATTTGAACACTGAAGCTTTCTTT
TRBV27	.	TRBD1	TRBJ1-2	CASSLTGGRDWYGYTF	TGTGCCAGCAGCTTGACAGGGGGGAGAGATTGGTATGGCTACACCTTC
TRBV13	few	.	TRBJ1-1	CASSATREAFF	TGTGCCAGCAGCGCGACACGTGAAGCTTTCTTT